The source of this T cell receptor (beta chain) is a study of T-cell reconstitution after alpha-beta-depleted transplantation in children. Molecular barcoding with unique molecular identifiers was used for the TCRbeta library. One entry per CDR3 protein results from TCRdb running MiXCR on the PCR reads. Among approximately 230,000 distinct CDR3 sequences listed, about 24% were seen once. V was clipped by 4 bases and J by 6 bases, with 14 bases between them. The CDR3 runs 15 residues. Germline V CDR1 and CDR2: SGHRS, YFSETQ. Study-level points and caveats: The study reportedly traced alpha-beta T cells about two months after transplant to several hundred expanded graft clones. When one year had passed after transplant, most T-cell counts and diversity came from newly produced T cells. The origin of high day-60 TCRbeta diversity in some patients lay in surviving recipient T cells and thymic progenitors.

This clonotype has just a few counts. Its matching antigen is unknown. The chain has TRBV5-1 and TRBJ1-6; D remains ambiguous. Specimen: PBMCs, mostly from graft donor cells, collected 360 days after TCRalphabeta/CD19-depleted stem cell transplant. The clonotype was recovered from a female patient aged 2 to 10 who had a stem cell transplant for congenital amegakaryocytic thrombocytopenia, so the T cells may come from the graft donor. The CDR3 loop reads CASSRAGGGNSPLHF. In DNA form, the CDR3 reads TGCGCCAGCAGCCGAGCGGGTGGTGGTAATTCACCCCTCCACTTT.